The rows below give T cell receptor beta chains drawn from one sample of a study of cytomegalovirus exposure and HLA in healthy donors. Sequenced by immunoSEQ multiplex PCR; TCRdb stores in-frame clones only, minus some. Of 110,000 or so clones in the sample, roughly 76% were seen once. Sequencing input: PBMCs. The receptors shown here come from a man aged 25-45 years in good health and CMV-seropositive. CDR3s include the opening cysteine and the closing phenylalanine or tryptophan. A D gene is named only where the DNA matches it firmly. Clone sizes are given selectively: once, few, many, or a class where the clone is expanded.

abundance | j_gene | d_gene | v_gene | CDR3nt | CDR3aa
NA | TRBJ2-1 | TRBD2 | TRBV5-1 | TGCGCCAGCAGCTTGATGACGGGGGGGAACAATGAGCAGTTCTTC | CASSLMTGGNNEQFF
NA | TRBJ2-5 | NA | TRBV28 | TGTGCCAGCAGGCAACCGGGACAAGAGACCCAGTACTTC | CASRQPGQETQYF
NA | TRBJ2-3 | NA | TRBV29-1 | TGCAGCGTTGACCGGGGGGCTGGCACAGATACGCAGTATTTT | CSVDRGAGTDTQYF
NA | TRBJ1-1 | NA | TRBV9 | TGTGCCAGCAGCGTAGAGGTTGGGGACTTTGCTGAAGCTTTCTTT | CASSVEVGDFAEAFF
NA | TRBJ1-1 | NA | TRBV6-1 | TGTGCCAGCACTCGACGGGGGAACACTGAAGCTTTCTTT | CASTRRGNTEAFF
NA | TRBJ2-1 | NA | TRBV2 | TGTGCCAGCAGGAGGGTTAATGAGCAGTTCTTC | CASRRVNEQFF
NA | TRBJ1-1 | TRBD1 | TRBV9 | TGTGCCAGCAGCGCCTCTACAGGGGGCGGGTGGTATGAAGCTTTCTTT | CASSASTGGGWYEAFF
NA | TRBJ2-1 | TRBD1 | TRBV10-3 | TGTGCCATCAGTGATAGTAAGGGGGCAGGCGTTGACAATGAGCAGTTCTTC | CAISDSKGAGVDNEQFF
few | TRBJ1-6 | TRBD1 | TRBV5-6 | TGTGCCAGCAGCGCGGCGACAGGGGCCCTAGGTTCACCCCTCCACTTT | CASSAATGALGSPLHF
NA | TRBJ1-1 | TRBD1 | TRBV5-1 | TGCGCCAGCAGCTTGGGGGCAGGGGGCGGCACTGAAGCTTTCTTT | CASSLGAGGGTEAFF
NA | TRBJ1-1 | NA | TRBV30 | TGTGCCTGGAGGGGACTGGGGACTGAAGCTTTCTTT | CAWRGLGTEAFF
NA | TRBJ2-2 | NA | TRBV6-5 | TGTGCCTCCCACAGGGTCACCGGGGAGCTGTTTTTT | CASHRVTGELFF
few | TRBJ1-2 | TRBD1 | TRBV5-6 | TGTGCCAGCAGCTTGGGACAGGGGATCAACACCTTC | CASSLGQGINTF
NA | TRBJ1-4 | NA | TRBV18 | TGTGCCAGCTTCGCAACTAATGAAAAACTGTTTTTT | CASFATNEKLFF
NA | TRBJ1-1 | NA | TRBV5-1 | TGCGCCAGCAGCTGGCAACAGGGACCGAACACTGAAGCTTTCTTT | CASSWQQGPNTEAFF
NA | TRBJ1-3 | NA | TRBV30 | TGTGCCTCCAAACAGGGCGCCTCTGGAAACACCATATATTTT | CASKQGASGNTIYF
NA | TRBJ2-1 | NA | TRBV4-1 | TGCGCCAGCAGCCTAATCCCCTACCGGGGGGCTAGTTACAATGAGCAGTTCTTC | CASSLIPYRGASYNEQFF
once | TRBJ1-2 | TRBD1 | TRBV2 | TGTGCCAGATCCCGGACAGGGGGTCTGGCTGGCTACACCTTC | CARSRTGGLAGYTF
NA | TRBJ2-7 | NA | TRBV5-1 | TGCGCCAGCAGCTCTGGCGGGTACTCCTACGAGCAGTACTTC | CASSSGGYSYEQYF
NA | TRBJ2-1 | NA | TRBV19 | TGTGCCAGTAGTACGGGGGTTCCCTCCTTCTCCTACAATGAGCAGTTCTTC | CASSTGVPSFSYNEQFF
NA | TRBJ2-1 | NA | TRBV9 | TGTGCCAGCAGCCCCGGGGGAGCCCTTTACAATGAGCAGTTCTTC | CASSPGGALYNEQFF
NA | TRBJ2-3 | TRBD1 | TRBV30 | TGTGCCTGGAGTACCGGACAGGGGAAGGATACGCAGTATTTT | CAWSTGQGKDTQYF
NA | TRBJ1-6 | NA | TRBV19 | TGTGCCAGTAGTATAGCACCCCCGAAGTGGCGGGTCAATTCACCCCTCCACTTT | CASSIAPPKWRVNSPLHF
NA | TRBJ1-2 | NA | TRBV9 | TGTGCCAGCAGCGTAGACGGGGGTAACTATGGCTACACCTTC | CASSVDGGNYGYTF
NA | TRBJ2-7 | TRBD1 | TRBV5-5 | TGTGCCAGCAGCACGAAAGACAGGGCTCTAGACGAGCAGTACTTC | CASSTKDRALDEQYF
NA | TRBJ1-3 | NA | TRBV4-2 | TGTGCCAGCAGACTTCTCGGGGGCTCTGGAAACACCATATATTTT | CASRLLGGSGNTIYF
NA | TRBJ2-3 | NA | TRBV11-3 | TGTGCCAGCAGCTTAGGTGGCGCGGGGGCCAGCACAGATACGCAGTATTTT | CASSLGGAGASTDTQYF
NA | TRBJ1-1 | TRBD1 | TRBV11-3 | TGTGCCAGCAGCTCGCAAACAGGGGGGATGGGTGAAGCTTTCTTT | CASSSQTGGMGEAFF
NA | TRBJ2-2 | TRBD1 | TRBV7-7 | TGTGCTAGCAGCGGACAAACAGGGGTCACCGGGGAGCTGTTTTTT | CASSGQTGVTGELFF
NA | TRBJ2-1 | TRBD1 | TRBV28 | TGTGCCAGCAACAGAGGACAGGGGGCATGGAAGTTCTTC | CASNRGQGAWKFF
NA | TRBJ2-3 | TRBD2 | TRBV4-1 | TGCGCCAGCAGCCCCATTTCAGCGGGGGGGGCGACAGATACGCAGTATTTT | CASSPISAGGATDTQYF
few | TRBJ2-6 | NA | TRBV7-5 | NA | CVRSPGTGFASGANVLTF
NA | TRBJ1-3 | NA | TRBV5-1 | TGCGCCAGCAGCTTGGCAGGGGCTGGAAACACCATATATTTT | CASSLAGAGNTIYF
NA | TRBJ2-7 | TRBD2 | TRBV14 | TGTGCCAGCAGCTTCCAGGAGAATGCGGGGGGGACATACGAGCAGTACTTC | CASSFQENAGGTYEQYF
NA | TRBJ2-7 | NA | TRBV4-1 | TGCGCCAGCAGCCAAACAGGGATGACCTACGAGCAGTACTTC | CASSQTGMTYEQYF
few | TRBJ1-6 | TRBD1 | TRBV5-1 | TGCGCCAGCAGCTTGGGCCTGGGACAGGGCGATTCACCCCTCCACTTT | CASSLGLGQGDSPLHF
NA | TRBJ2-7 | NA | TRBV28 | TGTGCCAGCAGTTTGCGGGGTTCCCTCTCCTACGAGCAGTACTTC | CASSLRGSLSYEQYF
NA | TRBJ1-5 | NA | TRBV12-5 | TGTGCTAGTGGTCCAGGGCTTCCACCCCAGCATTTT | CASGPGLPPQHF
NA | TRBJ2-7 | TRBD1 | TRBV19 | TGTGCCAGTAGCCGGGACAGGGGTTCCTACGAGCAGTACTTC | CASSRDRGSYEQYF
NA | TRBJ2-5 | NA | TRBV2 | TGTGCCAGTGAAGAGGGGGTAGAGACCCAGTACTTC | CASEEGVETQYF
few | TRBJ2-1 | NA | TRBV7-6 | TGTGCCAGCAGCTTAGCCGGGGTCGGTGAGCAGTTCTTC | CASSLAGVGEQFF
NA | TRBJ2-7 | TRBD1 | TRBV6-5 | TGTGCCAGCAGTTACGGGACAGATTATCTCTACGAGCAGTACTTC | CASSYGTDYLYEQYF
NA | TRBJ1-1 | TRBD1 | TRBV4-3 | TGCGCCAGCAGCCAAGATCCACAGGGGGCTGGCACTGAAGCTTTCTTT | CASSQDPQGAGTEAFF
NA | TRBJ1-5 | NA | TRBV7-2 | TGTGCCAGCAGCTTAGGGGTCGCGGGCAATCAGCCCCAGCATTTT | CASSLGVAGNQPQHF
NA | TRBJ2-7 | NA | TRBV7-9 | TGTGCCAGCAGCATTGACAACTACGAGCAGTACTTC | CASSIDNYEQYF
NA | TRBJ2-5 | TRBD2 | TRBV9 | TGTGCCAGCAGCGACTATGGAGCGGGGGGAGAGACCCAGTACTTC | CASSDYGAGGETQYF
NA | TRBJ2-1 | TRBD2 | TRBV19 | TGTGCCAGTAGTTTTCGACTAGCGGGGGGGCCATCCTACAATGAGCAGTTCTTC | CASSFRLAGGPSYNEQFF
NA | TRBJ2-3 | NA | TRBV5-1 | TGCGCCAGCAGCTTGGGTGTCCTTAAGGGGACAGATACGCAGTATTTT | CASSLGVLKGTDTQYF
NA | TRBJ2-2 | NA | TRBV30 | TGTGCCTGGAGGCAGTCAGGGGGGCCCTACGGGGAGCTGTTTTTT | CAWRQSGGPYGELFF
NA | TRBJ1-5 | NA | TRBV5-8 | TGTGCCAGCAGGGGTGCAGGTGTTCAGCCCCAGCATTTT | CASRGAGVQPQHF
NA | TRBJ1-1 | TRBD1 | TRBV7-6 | TGTGCCAGCAGCCTCAGGTCGGGACAGGGGAACACTGAAGCTTTCTTT | CASSLRSGQGNTEAFF